A single sample is the source of the 24 T cell receptor beta chains below, sequenced in a study of T cell responses to AZD1222 COVID-19 vaccine. Libraries were prepared by immunoSEQ multiplex PCR; TCRdb keeps only in-frame clonotypes and omits some of them. The sample consists of fewer than 100,000 clones, roughly 89% of them appearing once. Sequencing was performed on peripheral blood, taken on day 0 of AZD1222 vaccination. The receptor source for this set is an adult in good health.

The chain recombines TRBV7-3 with TRBJ2-1, with D unresolved. The CDR3 sequence is 14 residues long. Germline values: CDR1 SGHTA, CDR2 FQGTGA. V gave up 3 bases and J gave up 3 bases, with 9 bases separating them. The CDR3 reads CASSFGDIYNEQFF. CDR3 nucleotides: TGTGCCAGCAGCTTTGGGGATATCTACAATGAGCAGTTCTTC.

This rearrangement joins TRBV4-3 to TRBJ1-1, with 7 bases that match TRBD1. Unmatched junction bases numbered 9, after V lost 1 base and J lost 4 bases. The length of the CDR3 is 16 residues. CDR1 is LGHNA, CDR2 YSLEER, per germline. The CDR3 sequence: CASSQVRGQGSTEAFF. The CDR3 coding sequence is TGCGCCAGCAGCCAAGTGAGGGGGCAGGGGAGCACTGAAGCTTTCTTT.

CDR3 protein: CASGAGAGKYF. DNA of the CDR3: TGCGCCAGCGGGGCGGGGGCTGGGAAGTACTTC. V gene TRBV10-2 combines with J gene TRBJ2-5; TRBD2 is a possible D gene (7 bases). This CDR3 region has 11 residues. Trimming cost V 8 bases and J 12 bases, with 16 bases left between them. The germline CDR1 and CDR2 sequences are WSHSY and SAAADI.

The genes are TRBV7-9 and TRBJ1-1; D not resolved. Germline V lookup: CDR1 SEHNR, CDR2 FQNEAQ (reference sequence). V was shortened by 5 bases and J by 1 base, with 11 bases between the two germline ends. CDR3 length: 14 residues. The CDR3 nucleotides read TGTGCCAGCAGCCCTCGGTGGGGGAACACTGAAGCTTTCTTT. Its translation is CASSPRWGNTEAFF.

The J gene is TRBJ2-1, the V gene TRBV29-1; TRBD2 agrees at 7 bases. Germline values: CDR1 SQVTM, CDR2 ANQGSEA. The CDR3 extends over 14 amino acids. The V segment lost 5 bases and the J segment 1 base; nucleotides outside the gene matches: 5. DNA of the CDR3: TGCAGCGTTTCTCGGGGGGTGTCCTACAATGAGCAGTTCTTC. It specifies CSVSRGVSYNEQFF.

The V and J genes are TRBV4-1 and TRBJ2-5; TRBD2 matches at 8 bases. The CDR3 runs to 17 residues. The germline CDR1 and CDR2 sequences are MGHRA and YSYEKL. The V segment lost 3 bases and the J segment 1 base; nucleotides outside the gene matches: 10. CDR3 region: CASSQATSGGVQETQYF. As DNA, the CDR3 is TGCGCCAGCAGCCAGGCGACCAGCGGGGGAGTCCAAGAGACCCAGTACTTC.

The chain employs TRBV6-2 or TRBV6-3 and TRBJ2-1; D is undetermined. The CDR3 consists of 12 residues. From germline, CDR1 is MNHEY and CDR2 SVGEGT. Deletions cut 0 bases from V and 13 bases from J, with 10 bases between. Written as DNA, the CDR3 is TGTGCCAGCAGTTACTCAGGGAACCCACAGTTCTTC. Translated: CASSYSGNPQFF.

The gene calls are TRBV7-2 and TRBJ2-2; perhaps D is TRBD1 or TRBD2 (6 bases each). The CDR3 consists of 16 residues. Germline assignment: CDR1 SGHTA and CDR2 FQGNSA. The germline V and J ends were trimmed by 2 bases and 8 bases, with 18 bases remaining between them. The CDR3 region has the DNA TGTGCCAGCAGCTTAATAGGGGGACTCGGGCTAGGGGAGCTGTTTTTT. This sequence encodes CASSLIGGLGLGELFF.

The rearrangement links TRBV2 to TRBJ1-3; D is uncertain. The CDR3 consists of 15 residues. Germline CDR1 and CDR2: SNHLY and FYNNEI. Trimming removed 4 bases at V and 0 bases at J, with 10 bases between. CDR3 loop: CASSAGASSGNTIYF. CDR3 bases: TGTGCCAGCAGTGCGGGAGCGAGCTCTGGAAACACCATATATTTT.

This chain links TRBV6-2 or TRBV6-3 with TRBJ2-7; D could derive from TRBD1 or TRBD2 (5 bases each). Trimming removed 2 bases at V and 5 bases at J, with 28 bases between. CDR1 and CDR2 (germline): MNHEY, SVGEGT. The CDR3 spans 19 residues. This CDR3 reads CASSYPGVRPEKGVDEQYF. CDR3 in DNA: TGTGCCAGCAGTTACCCCGGGGTTCGGCCGGAAAAAGGGGTCGACGAGCAGTACTTC.

The chain uses TRBV18 and TRBJ2-7, with a weak D call TRBD2 (6 bases). The V end was cut by 0 bases, the J end by 0 bases, with 18 bases between. The germline V gene has CDR1 KGHSH and CDR2 LQKENI. This CDR3 comprises 18 residues. CDR3 residues: CASSPPLLTGTHSYEQYF. The CDR3 DNA reads TGTGCCAGCTCACCACCACTACTAACCGGGACTCACTCCTACGAGCAGTACTTC.

The V gene is TRBV6-1, the J gene TRBJ1-1; no clear D. CDR3 length equals 15 residues. Trimming removed 2 bases at V and 1 base at J, with 11 bases between. Germline V gives CDR1 MNHNS, CDR2 SASEGT. The CDR3 nucleotides read TGTGCCAGCAGTGAACAATCGACGACGAACACTGAAGCTTTCTTT. It codes for CASSEQSTTNTEAFF.

The chain employs TRBV29-1 and TRBJ1-5, with a weak D call TRBD1 (5 bases). Germline CDR1 SQVTM, CDR2 ANQGSEA. The CDR3 spans 14 residues. V lost 7 bases, J lost 0 bases, and 13 bases lay in between. The CDR3 sequence: CSAEVGGSNQPQHF. DNA for the CDR3: TGCAGCGCTGAGGTTGGGGGTAGCAATCAGCCCCAGCATTTT.

The chain has TRBV5-1 and TRBJ1-3; D uncertain. Germline CDR1 and CDR2: SGHRS and YFSETQ. V lost 0 bases and J lost 0, with 7 bases in between. This CDR3 spans 15 amino acids. In nucleotides, the CDR3 is TGCGCCAGCAGCTTGGACAGCGCCTCTGGAAACACCATATATTTT. This sequence encodes CASSLDSASGNTIYF.

Written as DNA, the CDR3 is TGCAGTGCTAGATATGATGAAAAACTGTTTTTT. It is translated as CSARYDEKLFF. The chain couples TRBV20-1 to TRBJ1-4; D not certain. Germline values: CDR1 DFQATT, CDR2 SNEGSKA (reference sequence). The CDR3 is 11 amino acids. Trimming took off 2 bases at V and 6 bases at J, with 4 bases between the two ends.

The chain joins TRBV6-5 to TRBJ2-1, with 10 bases identical to TRBD1. CDR1 MNHEY and CDR2 SVGAGI come from the germline V gene. The CDR3 runs 15 residues. V dropped 2 bases and J dropped 12; count of bases not matched to a gene: 10. CDR3 DNA sequence: TGTGCCAGCAGTTACAACCGGGACAGGGGTGGAAGGCAGTTCTTC. It translates to CASSYNRDRGGRQFF.

The chain combines TRBV7-2 with TRBJ2-5; D unclear. This CDR3 is built from 14 residues. Trimming removed 3 bases from V and 1 base from J, with 9 bases in between. Germline assignment: CDR1 SGHTA and CDR2 FQGNSA. The CDR3 sequence is CASSLSVSQETQYF. The CDR3 bases are TGTGCCAGCAGCTTGTCAGTCAGCCAAGAGACCCAGTACTTC. Full variable domain (outside the CDR3, taken from reference TRBV7-2 and TRBJ2-5): GAGVSQSPSNKVTEKGKDVELRCDPISGHTALYWYRQSLGQGLEFLIYFQGNSAPDKSGLPSDRFSAERTGGSVSTLTIQRTQQEDSAVYLCASSLSVSQETQYFGPGTRLLVL.

The chain combines TRBV20-1 with TRBJ2-7; D not certain. Trimming removed 6 bases at V and 9 bases at J, with 15 bases between. The CDR3 is 11 residues long. The germline gives CDR1 DFQATT, CDR2 SNEGSKA (reference sequence). In DNA, the CDR3 is TGCAGTGCCCCCGGCGGAGTGGGGCAGTACTTC. Amino acid sequence: CSAPGGVGQYF.

J is TRBJ1-6 and V is TRBV7-2; no firm D call. CDR1 is SGHTA, CDR2 FQGNSA, per germline. Trimming removed 3 bases from V and 6 bases from J, with 12 bases in between. There are 15 residues in the CDR3. CDR3 nucleotides: TGTGCCAGCAGCTTTTGGGCAGCGGGTAATTCACCCCTCCACTTT. This sequence encodes CASSFWAAGNSPLHF.

For the CDR3, the DNA is TGCAGCGTCCAGAAGCCTACCTCTGAAGCTTTCTTT. This encodes CSVQKPTSEAFF. V usage is TRBV29-1 and J usage is TRBJ1-1, with D uncertain. Trimming pared 6 bases from V and 6 bases from J, leaving 14 bases between. The CDR3 consists of 12 residues. Looked up from germline, CDR1 is SQVTM and CDR2 is ANQGSEA.

The chain couples TRBV7-8 to TRBJ1-2; D is ambiguous. This CDR3 has 13 amino acids. The germline V gene encodes CDR1 SGHVS and CDR2 FQNEAQ. V was pared by 5 bases and J by 0 bases, with 7 bases between. CDR3 sequence: CASSGTTNYGYTF. The CDR3 DNA reads as TGTGCCAGCAGCGGCACGACTAACTATGGCTACACCTTC. Full variable domain (rest looked up from reference TRBV7-8 and TRBJ1-2): GAGVSQSPRYKVAKRGQDVALRCDPISGHVSLFWYQQALGQGPEFLTYFQNEAQLDKSGLPSDRFFAERPEGSVSTLKIQRTQQEDSAVYLCASSGTTNYGYTFGSGTRLTVV.

The chain couples TRBV18 to TRBJ1-3, with TRBD1 as a possible D gene (6 bases). The CDR3 spans 14 residues. V was pared by 3 bases and J by 4 bases, with 10 bases between. Germline CDR1 is KGHSH and CDR2 is LQKENI. The CDR3 nucleotides are TGTGCCAGCTCACCTGGCCAGGGGGGAAACACCATATATTTT. Residues: CASSPGQGGNTIYF.

In nucleotides, the CDR3 is TGTGCCAGCAGCCAGAGAATGGGCAGGGTGACTGAAGCTTTCTTT. It is translated as CASSQRMGRVTEAFF. The V call is TRBV7-2, the J call TRBJ1-1, with TRBD1 as a possible D gene (5 bases). Germline V gene data show CDR1 as SGHTA and CDR2 as FQGNSA. The ends were cut back, 5 bases at V and 5 bases at J, with 18 bases in the middle. This CDR3 has 15 residues. The whole variable domain, filled in from reference TRBV7-2 and TRBJ1-1, reads GAGVSQSPSNKVTEKGKDVELRCDPISGHTALYWYRQSLGQGLEFLIYFQGNSAPDKSGLPSDRFSAERTGGSVSTLTIQRTQQEDSAVYLCASSQRMGRVTEAFFGQGTRLTVV.

This rearrangement joins TRBV5-4 to TRBJ2-2; TRBD1 matches 9 bases. After removal of 4 bases from V and 2 bases from J, the junction contained 6 bases not matched to a gene. Germline CDR1 SGHNT, CDR2 YYREEE (reference sequence). This CDR3 is 16 amino acids long. The CDR3 bases are TGTGCCAGCAGCCAAGGGACAGGGACCAACACCGGGGAGCTGTTTTTT. This translates into CASSQGTGTNTGELFF.